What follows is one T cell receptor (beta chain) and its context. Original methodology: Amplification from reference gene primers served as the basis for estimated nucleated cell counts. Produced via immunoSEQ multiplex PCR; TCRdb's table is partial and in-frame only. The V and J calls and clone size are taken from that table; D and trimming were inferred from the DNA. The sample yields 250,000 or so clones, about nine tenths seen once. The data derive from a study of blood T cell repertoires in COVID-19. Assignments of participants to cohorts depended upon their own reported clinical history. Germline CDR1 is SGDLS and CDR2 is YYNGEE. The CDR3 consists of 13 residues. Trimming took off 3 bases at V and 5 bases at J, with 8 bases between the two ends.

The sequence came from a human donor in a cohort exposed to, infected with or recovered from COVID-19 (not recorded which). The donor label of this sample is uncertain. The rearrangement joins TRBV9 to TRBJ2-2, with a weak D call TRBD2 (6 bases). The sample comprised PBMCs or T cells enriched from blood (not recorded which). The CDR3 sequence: CASSGSGTGELFF. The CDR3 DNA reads TGTGCCAGCAGCGGCAGCGGGACCGGGGAGCTGTTTTTT.